This T cell receptor (beta chain) appears in the sequencing data of a study of regulatory T cells in long-lasting Graves disease. Germline CDR1 LNHNV, CDR2 YYDKDF (reference sequence). This CDR3 has 18 amino acids. Unmatched junction bases numbered 13, after V lost 2 bases and J lost 4 bases. Building the TCR beta libraries relied on iRepertoire HTBI primers, and CDR3 regions underwent Arm-PCR. TCRdb called the multiplex PCR reads again in MiXCR, with one record for every CDR3 protein. The sample shows approximately 540,000 distinct CDR3 sequences, about 12% of them seen only once. The time point here: newly diagnosed GD, antithyroid drugs for less than 3 months. Preparation of the TCR library used RNA extracted from PBMCs. This sample also appeared in a second study, on T cells in Graves' hyperthyroidism and ophthalmopathy.

The TCR comes from a woman aged 25 to 39 with Graves disease. The source material was peripheral blood mononuclear cells (PBMCs), sampled at new diagnosis, from a patient treated with antithyroid drugs. V gene TRBV15 combines with J gene TRBJ2-3; 9 bases agree with TRBD2. CDR3 nucleotide sequence: TGTGCCACCAGCAGAAAAATCCTAGCGGGGCCCGTCCCAGATACGCAGTATTTT. Its translation is CATSRKILAGPVPDTQYF.